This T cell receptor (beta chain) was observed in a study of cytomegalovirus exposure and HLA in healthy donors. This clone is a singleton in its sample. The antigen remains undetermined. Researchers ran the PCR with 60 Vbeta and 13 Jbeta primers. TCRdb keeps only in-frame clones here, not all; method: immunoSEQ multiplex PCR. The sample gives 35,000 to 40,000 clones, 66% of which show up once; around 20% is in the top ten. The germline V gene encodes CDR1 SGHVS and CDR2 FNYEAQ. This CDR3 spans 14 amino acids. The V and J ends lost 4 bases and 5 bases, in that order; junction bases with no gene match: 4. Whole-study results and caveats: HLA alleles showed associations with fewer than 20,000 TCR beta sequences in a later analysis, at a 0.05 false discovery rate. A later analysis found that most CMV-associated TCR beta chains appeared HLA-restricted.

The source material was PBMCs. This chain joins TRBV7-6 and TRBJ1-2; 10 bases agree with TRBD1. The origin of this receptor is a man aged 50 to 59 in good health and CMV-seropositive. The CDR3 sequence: CASSSPGQGYGYTF. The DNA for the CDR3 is TGTGCCAGCAGCTCTCCGGGACAGGGGTATGGCTACACCTTC.